One and the same sample provided the 22 T cell receptor beta chains below, sequenced in a study of blood T cell repertoires in COVID-19. Assay used: immunoSEQ multiplex PCR; TCRdb lists only in-frame clones, some missing. This sample has roughly 100,000 clones, with approximately 90% found just once. Specimen: peripheral blood. Receptors were obtained from a woman older than 75 in a cohort sampled during active COVID-19.

The gene calls are TRBV4-1 and TRBJ2-1; a weak D match, TRBD1 (7 bases). V gave up 1 base and J gave up 15 bases, with 28 bases separating them. This CDR3 is built from 17 residues. Germline CDR1 MGHRA, CDR2 YSYEKL. In DNA, the CDR3 is TGCGCCAGCAGCCAAGGGACGGCGGCAGGGGGGATAGATTCGCGGTTCTTC. Amino acid sequence: CASSQGTAAGGIDSRFF.

This clone is a singleton in its sample. The V and J genes are TRBV5-1 and TRBJ2-7, with D maybe TRBD2 (7 bases). Trimming removed 3 bases from V and 3 bases from J, with 16 bases in between. Germline-derived CDR1 and CDR2 are SGHRS and YFSETQ. The CDR3 runs to 15 residues. For the CDR3, the DNA is TGCGCCAGCAGCTCTTTTGCGGGGGCCTACTACGAGCAGTACTTC. It codes for CASSSFAGAYYEQYF.

This rearrangement joins TRBV3-1 (or the pseudogene TRBV3-2) to TRBJ1-3; TRBD1 might be the D (5 bases). There are 17 residues in the CDR3. V was clipped by 3 bases and J by 0 bases, with 15 bases between them. CDR1 and CDR2 (germline): LGHDT, YNNKEL (reference sequence). CDR3 in DNA: TGTGCCAGCAGCCACCAGCGCGGACATACCTCTGGAAACACCATATATTTT. This gives the protein CASSHQRGHTSGNTIYF.

The DNA of the CDR3 is TGTGCCATTTCGCGACAGGGGGCCACCGGGGAGCTGTTTTTT. Translated, it gives CAISRQGATGELFF. The V gene is TRBV19, the J gene TRBJ2-2; 10 bases match TRBD1. This CDR3 spans 14 amino acids. The V gene end was trimmed by 10 bases and the J gene end by 4 bases; junction bases not matched to a gene: 6. The germline CDR1 and CDR2 sequences are LNHDA and SQIVND (reference sequence). Full variable domain (outside the CDR3, taken from reference TRBV19 and TRBJ2-2): DGGITQSPKYLFRKEGQNVTLSCEQNLNHDAMYWYRQDPGQGLRLIYYSQIVNDFQKGDIAEGYSVSREKKESFPLTVTSAQKNPTAFYLCAISRQGATGELFFGEGSRLTVL.

This CDR3 reads CASSLGPLYEQYF. CDR3 bases: TGTGCCAGCAGCTTAGGGCCCTTATACGAGCAGTACTTC. The rearrangement uses TRBV7-2 and TRBJ2-7, with D unclear. The CDR3 spans 13 residues. Germline V gene sequence: CDR1 SGHTA, CDR2 FQGNSA. V lost 1 base and J lost 4, with 8 bases in between.

The chain joins TRBV3-1 (or the pseudogene TRBV3-2) to TRBJ1-2; 7 bases agree with TRBD1. This CDR3 region has 15 residues. J lost 8 bases, V lost 0 bases, and 9 bases had no gene match. The germline V gene encodes CDR1 LGHDT and CDR2 YNNKEL (reference sequence). The CDR3 DNA reads as TGTGCCAGCAGCCAAGACAGCAGGCAGGGGGGCGGCTACACCTTC. Amino acid sequence: CASSQDSRQGGGYTF.

This clone was counted between two and nine times. The rearrangement links TRBV6-5 to TRBJ2-7; possibly TRBD2 for D (6 bases). Germline V gene lookup returns CDR1 MNHEY and CDR2 SVGAGI. This CDR3 comprises 15 residues. V was clipped by 6 bases and J by 7 bases, with 22 bases between them. As DNA, the CDR3 is TGTGCCAGCAGACCCTCAGGCGGAGGGGCGCAAGAGCAGTACTTC. Residues: CASRPSGGGAQEQYF.

V and J are TRBV10-1 and TRBJ1-3; a possible D gene is TRBD1 (5 bases). The V end lost 4 bases, the J end lost 3 bases, and 34 bases lay between the germline ends. The germline CDR1 and CDR2 sequences are WNHNN and SYGVQD (reference sequence). The CDR3 is 22 residues long. DNA for the CDR3: TGCGCCAGCAGTGGTCTTAGGGTAAGTCTGGGGTTTCCTGTTCAGGGTGGAAACACCATATATTTT. It specifies CASSGLRVSLGFPVQGGNTIYF.

The V and J genes are TRBV30 and TRBJ2-3, with 7 positions matching TRBD2. In germline, CDR1 is GTSNPN, CDR2 SVGIG (reference sequence). The CDR3 is 15 residues long. The V gene end was trimmed by 2 bases and the J gene end by 2 bases; junction bases not matched to a gene: 7. CDR3 in amino acids: CAWSRQRGPTDTQYF. CDR3 bases: TGTGCCTGGAGTCGCCAGCGGGGCCCCACAGATACGCAGTATTTT. Using reference TRBV30 and TRBJ2-3 for the parts outside the CDR3, the full variable domain is SQTIHQWPATLVQPVGSPLSLECTVEGTSNPNLYWYRQAAGRGLQLLFYSVGIGQISSEVPQNLSASRPQDRQFILSSKKLLLSDSGFYLCAWSRQRGPTDTQYFGPGTRLTVL.

The chain couples TRBV18 to TRBJ2-1; D gene uncertain. V lost 3 bases to trimming and J lost 9 bases, with 18 bases between them. This CDR3 contains 15 residues. The germline gives CDR1 KGHSH, CDR2 LQKENI. The CDR3 region is CASSPFSSGLGEQFF. The CDR3 coding sequence is TGTGCCAGCTCACCGTTCTCTTCAGGCTTAGGTGAGCAGTTCTTC.

The chain couples TRBV5-1 to TRBJ2-1, with 7 bases matching TRBD2. V dropped 4 bases and J dropped 0; count of bases not matched to a gene: 7. Germline assignment: CDR1 SGHRS and CDR2 YFSETQ. The CDR3 consists of 16 residues. CDR3 sequence (DNA): TGCGCCAGCAGCCGATCACGCGGGAGCTCCTACAATGAGCAGTTCTTC. Translated, it gives CASSRSRGSSYNEQFF.

The chain joins TRBV7-2 to TRBJ2-5; 11 bases line up with TRBD2. Germline CDR1 reads SGHTA; CDR2 reads FQGNSA. V lost 4 bases, J lost 1 base, and 8 bases stayed unmatched. This CDR3 is 17 amino acids long. CDR3 in DNA: TGTGCCAGCAGCTCCAATCCTAGCGGGAGGTCCCAAGAGACCCAGTACTTC. Its protein product is CASSSNPSGRSQETQYF.

The rearrangement uses TRBV18 and TRBJ2-7; D not resolved. The CDR3 runs to 14 residues. The germline V and J ends were trimmed by 0 bases and 5 bases, with 11 bases remaining between them. Germline CDR1 is KGHSH and CDR2 is LQKENI. The CDR3 spells CASSPPNSGDEQYF. CDR3 DNA: TGTGCCAGCTCACCACCGAATTCGGGTGACGAGCAGTACTTC.

V and J are TRBV2 and TRBJ2-1; TRBD2 matches at 7 bases. With V trimmed by 4 bases and J by 13 bases, 7 bases remained unmatched. CDR1 is SNHLY, CDR2 FYNNEI, per germline. This CDR3 has 12 residues. The CDR3 protein is CASSALGTNQFF. CDR3 DNA: TGTGCCAGCAGTGCCCTCGGGACTAACCAGTTCTTC.

The rearrangement links TRBV5-8 to TRBJ1-2; TRBD1 matches 8 bases. Trimming at V came to 4 bases and at J to 3 bases, leaving 5 bases not matched to a gene. The CDR3 extends over 14 amino acids. Germline V gene data show CDR1 as SGHTS and CDR2 as YDEGEE. The CDR3 loop reads CASSLDRVDYGYTF. CDR3 in DNA: TGTGCCAGCAGCCTGGACAGGGTCGACTATGGCTACACCTTC.

As regards this clone: Distinct nucleotide sequences in the sample also encode this CDR3. This sequence joins TRBV5-4 and TRBJ2-1; D is uncertain. There are 13 residues in the CDR3. V was trimmed by 0 bases and J by 6 bases, leaving 7 bases between them. The germline V gene has CDR1 SGHNT and CDR2 YYREEE (reference sequence). This CDR3 is CASSLAGGNEQFF. For the CDR3, the DNA is TGTGCCAGCAGCTTGGCAGGTGGCAATGAGCAGTTCTTC.

The V call is TRBV13, the J call TRBJ2-3; D perhaps matches TRBD2 (5 bases). Between the trimmed V and J ends, which lost 0 bases and 6 bases, there was a span of 10 bases. Germline V gene data show CDR1 as PRHDT and CDR2 as FYEKMQ (reference sequence). The CDR3 spans 14 residues. The DNA of the CDR3 is TGTGCCAGCAGCTTAGGCACCCGAGGGGATACGCAGTATTTT. As protein: CASSLGTRGDTQYF.

The chain couples TRBV14 to TRBJ2-3, with 7 positions matching TRBD1. This CDR3 has 12 amino acids. V shed 10 bases and J 8 bases; nucleotides not matched to a gene: 9. Per germline, CDR1 SGHDN and CDR2 FVKESK. The CDR3 DNA reads TGTGCCACCAACAGGGGCCGAACTACGCAGTATTTT. Translated: CATNRGRTTQYF.

This chain links TRBV12-3 or TRBV12-4 with TRBJ1-4, with D unclear. Trimming cost V 8 bases and J 8 bases, with 12 bases left between them. The CDR3 runs 12 residues. DNA for the CDR3: TGTGCCAGCCGGTCGAGTGTGGAAAAACTGTTTTTT. Protein sequence: CASRSSVEKLFF.

The CDR3 coding sequence is TGTGCCAGCTCACCAGTAAGACAGATAAACACTGAAGCTTTCTTT. Amino acids: CASSPVRQINTEAFF. This chain joins TRBV18 and TRBJ1-1, with D possibly TRBD1 on 5 matching bases. The V end was cut by 2 bases, the J end by 2 bases, with 12 bases between. Germline loops: CDR1 KGHSH, CDR2 LQKENI. The CDR3 loop spans 15 amino acids. Supplemented by reference TRBV18 and TRBJ1-1, the full variable domain reads NAGVMQNPRHLVRRRGQEARLRCSPMKGHSHVYWYRQLPEEGLKFMVYLQKENIIDESGMPKERFSAEFPKEGPSILRIQQVVRGDSAAYFCASSPVRQINTEAFFGQGTRLTVV.

The chain combines TRBV4-1 with TRBJ2-1; 13 bases are shared with TRBD2. The CDR3 sequence is 16 residues long. V was pared by 1 base and J by 3 bases, with 0 bases of the junction left unmatched. The germline CDR1 and CDR2 sequences are MGHRA and YSYEKL. CDR3 region: CASSQGTSGGYNEQFF. For the CDR3, the DNA is TGCGCCAGCAGCCAAGGGACTAGCGGGGGCTACAATGAGCAGTTCTTC.

The rearrangement uses TRBV27 and TRBJ1-2; D is perhaps TRBD1 (5 bases). The germline V and J ends were trimmed by 4 bases and 1 base, with 10 bases remaining between them. The length of the CDR3 is 14 residues. Germline loops: CDR1 MNHEY, CDR2 SMNVEV (reference sequence). CDR3 DNA: TGTGCCAGCAGTTCAGCCAGGGTTAACTATGGCTACACCTTC. Translation gives CASSSARVNYGYTF.